A selection of T cell receptor beta chains follows, all from one sample in a study of neurological immune-mediated disorders. TCRdb fed the 5' RACE reads into MiXCR, producing one record per CDR3 protein. The sample holds roughly 25,000 distinct CDR3 sequences, over 5.5% seen once. The sample comprised PBMCs. Receptors were obtained from a woman in her thirties or forties in good health. CDR3s include the opening cysteine and the closing phenylalanine or tryptophan. D genes are given only for firm matches. Size tells how often a clone was seen (once, few, many) or the class of an expanded clone, and some rows leave it out.

J: TRBJ2-7; size: medium-sized; length: 10; V: TRBV20-1; D: .; DNA: TGCAGTGCTAGTGCTCAAGGGCAGTACTTC; CDR3: CSASAQGQYF
J: TRBJ1-4; size: many; length: 15; V: TRBV5-1; D: TRBD1; DNA: TGCGCCAGCAGTTCACAGGGGGTTCTTAATGAAAAACTGTTTTTT; CDR3: CASSSQGVLNEKLFF
J: TRBJ2-3; size: many; length: 18; V: TRBV7-2; D: TRBD2; DNA: TGTGCCAGCACCACGGGGCCTTCGAGCGGGAGGAAAAGAGATACGCAGTATTTT; CDR3: CASTTGPSSGRKRDTQYF
J: TRBJ1-1; size: medium-sized; length: 14; V: TRBV10-3; D: .; DNA: TGTGCCATCAGTGAGTCGCGGGCGAACACTGAAGCTTTCTTT; CDR3: CAISESRANTEAFF
J: TRBJ2-2; size: many; length: 13; V: TRBV20-1; D: .; DNA: TGCAGTGCTTGGCGTTCTTACACCGGGGAGCTGTTTTTT; CDR3: CSAWRSYTGELFF
J: TRBJ1-5; size: many; length: 18; V: TRBV6-1; D: .; DNA: TGTGCCAGCAGACGAACCAGGGAGGGTGACTATAGCAATCAGCCCCAGCATTTT; CDR3: CASRRTREGDYSNQPQHF
J: TRBJ2-5; size: many; length: 14; V: TRBV5-1; D: TRBD1; DNA: TGCGCCAGCGGGGTCCAGGGGGACCAAGAGACCCAGTACTTC; CDR3: CASGVQGDQETQYF
J: TRBJ2-1; size: many; length: 13; V: TRBV12-3/TRBV12-4; D: TRBD2; DNA: TGTGCCAGCAGCGCCGTAGCGGGAGATGAGCAGTTCTTC; CDR3: CASSAVAGDEQFF
J: TRBJ2-7; size: .; length: 13; V: TRBV19; D: .; DNA: TGTGCCAGCGGGAGGACAGGGACGTACGAGCAGTACTTC; CDR3: CASGRTGTYEQYF
J: TRBJ2-2; size: many; length: 14; V: TRBV5-1; D: TRBD2; DNA: TGCGCCAGCAGCTTGGGACTAGCGGAGGGGGAGCTGTTTTTT; CDR3: CASSLGLAEGELFF